The clone carrying this T cell receptor beta chain was counted a few times. These data come from a study of blood T cell repertoires in COVID-19. The CDR3 extends over 12 amino acids. Germline-derived CDR1 and CDR2 are SGHNT and YYREEE (reference sequence). V shed 3 bases and J 8 bases; nucleotides not matched to a gene: 2. TCRdb's copy holds only in-frame clones and misses some; the assay was immunoSEQ multiplex PCR. Here the sample spans fewer than 450,000 clones, approximately 90% being singletons. Sample: peripheral blood. The origin of this receptor is a woman under 30 who had recovered from COVID-19. The chain employs TRBV5-4 and TRBJ1-2, with 9 positions matching TRBD1. This CDR3 reads CASSWTGVGYTF. In DNA form, the CDR3 reads TGTGCCAGCAGCTGGACAGGGGTCGGCTACACCTTC.